This TCR beta chain was sequenced during a study of blood T cell repertoires in COVID-19. Study-wide context: Samples taken during acute and convalescent COVID-19 were collected in the United States, Italy and Spain. In each case, the material was cDNA or gDNA derived from T cells, B-cell-depleted T cells, or PBMCs.

In the original processing: Reference gene primer amplification gave nucleated cell count estimates. Produced via immunoSEQ multiplex PCR; TCRdb's table is partial and in-frame only. D and trimming come from the DNA, and the V and J calls and clone size come from that table. This sample has approximately 260,000 clones; 75% to 90% occur once, and the top ten carry 2.2%. The sequence came from a man aged 45-65 years with acute or convalescent COVID-19. Sequencing was done on a sample of peripheral blood.

Here the CDR3 reads CASSLEGIAGSDTQYF. DNA for the CDR3: TGTGCCAGCAGTTTGGAGGGGATAGCGGGTTCCGATACGCAGTATTTT. The chain links TRBV27 to TRBJ2-3; 7 nucleotides agree with TRBD2. Germline assignment: CDR1 MNHEY and CDR2 SMNVEV (reference sequence). The CDR3 sequence is 16 residues long. J gave up 6 bases and V 3 bases, and 12 bases lay outside the gene matches.